The sequence of this TCR beta chain was determined in a study of shared clonotypes between healthy human individuals. Study results and limitations: In a handful of donors, about 5% of naive CD4 clonotypes appeared in common.

Splitting of each subset's genomic DNA was done evenly across several immunoSEQ plates. Some clones are missing from TCRdb's copy, which holds only in-frame ones; the method was immunoSEQ multiplex PCR. The table has approximately 2.4 million clones, about 94% seen once. Comment on this clone: The antigen remains undetermined.

Germline loops: CDR1 SGHAT, CDR2 FQNNGV. The CDR3 extends over 15 amino acids. Trimming cost V 5 bases and J 2 bases; bases outside gene matches: 5. The sequenced sample was naive CD4+ T cells sorted from blood. Described subset: CD45RA+ positively selected. The genes are TRBV11-2 and TRBJ1-2; 10 bases align to TRBD1. The TCR was taken from a man aged 18 to 30 in good health. DNA of the CDR3: TGTGCCAGCAGCCTTTGGACAGGGGGAAACTATGGCTACACCTTC. Its translation: CASSLWTGGNYGYTF.